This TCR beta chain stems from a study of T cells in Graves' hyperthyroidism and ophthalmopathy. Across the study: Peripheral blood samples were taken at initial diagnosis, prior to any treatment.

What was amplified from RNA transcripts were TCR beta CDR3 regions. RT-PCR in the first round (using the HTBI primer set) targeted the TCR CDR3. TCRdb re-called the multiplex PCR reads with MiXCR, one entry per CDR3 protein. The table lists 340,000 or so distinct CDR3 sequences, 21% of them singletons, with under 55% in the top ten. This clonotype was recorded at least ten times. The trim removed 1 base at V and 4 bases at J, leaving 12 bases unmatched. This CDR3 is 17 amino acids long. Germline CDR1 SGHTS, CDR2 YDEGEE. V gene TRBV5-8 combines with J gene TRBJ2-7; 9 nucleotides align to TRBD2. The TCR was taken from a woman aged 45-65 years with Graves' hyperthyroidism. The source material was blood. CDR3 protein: CASSLSSSRTSAYEQYF. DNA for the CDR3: TGTGCCAGCAGCTTGTCCTCCTCGCGGACTAGCGCATACGAGCAGTACTTC.